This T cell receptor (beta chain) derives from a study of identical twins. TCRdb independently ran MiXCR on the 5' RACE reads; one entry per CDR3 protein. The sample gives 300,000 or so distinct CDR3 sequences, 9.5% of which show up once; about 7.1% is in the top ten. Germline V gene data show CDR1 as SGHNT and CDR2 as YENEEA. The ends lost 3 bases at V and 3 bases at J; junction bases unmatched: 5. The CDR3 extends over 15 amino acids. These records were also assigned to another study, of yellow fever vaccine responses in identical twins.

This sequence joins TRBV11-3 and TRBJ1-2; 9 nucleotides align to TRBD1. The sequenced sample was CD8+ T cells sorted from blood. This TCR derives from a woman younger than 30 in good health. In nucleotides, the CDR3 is TGTGCCAGCAGCTTTACAGGGGGCGCGGACTATGGCTACACCTTC. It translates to CASSFTGGADYGYTF.